This TCR beta chain was sequenced during a study of Graves' ophthalmopathy and Graves' hyperthyroidism. Someone took the PBMCs out of more than 9 ml of fresh peripheral blood. RNA transcripts were the source from which TCR beta CDR3 regions were amplified. In the first round, RT-PCR was carried out with HTBI primers, and a multiplex PCR formed the second round. TCRdb processed the multiplex PCR reads anew with MiXCR; each CDR3 protein has one entry. Of around 670,000 distinct CDR3 sequences listed, 35% to 50% are singletons. The CDR3 contains 15 residues. CDR1 is SNHLY, CDR2 FYNNEI, per germline. The J segment lost 9 bases and the V segment lost 2 bases, leaving 10 bases of the junction unmatched.

This clonotype was sampled from an adult man with Graves' ophthalmopathy. This chain uses TRBV2 with TRBJ1-5; TRBD1 matches at 7 bases. Sample: peripheral blood. The CDR3 is CASSETGRGNSPQHF. Written as DNA, the CDR3 is TGTGCCAGCAGTGAAACGGGCAGGGGGAATTCGCCCCAGCATTTT.